A selection of T cell receptor beta chains follows, all from one sample in a study of T cell responses to AZD1222 COVID-19 vaccine. The data were produced by immunoSEQ multiplex PCR, yet TCRdb's version contains in-frame clones alone and is incomplete. The table lists fewer than 150,000 clones, about 90% of them singletons. Sample: peripheral blood, taken on day 0 of AZD1222 vaccination. The receptors come from an adult in good health. Both conserved end residues are part of each CDR3. D genes are given only for firm matches. The listing skips clone size in some rows; elsewhere it reads once, few, many or a size class.

j_call d_call clone_size v_call cdr3_nt cdr3_aa
TRBJ1-6 - - TRBV27 TGTGCCAGCAGTGGGGTCTATAATTCACCCCTCCACTTT CASSGVYNSPLHF
TRBJ1-4 - - TRBV12-1 TGTGCCAGCCACCCTCCTCCCCTCCTTTTT CASHPPPLLF
TRBJ2-1 TRBD2 - TRBV30 TGTGCCTGGAGTTCAGTGACTAGCCGAACCTACAATGAGCAGTTCTTC CAWSSVTSRTYNEQFF
TRBJ1-1 TRBD1 once TRBV19 TGTGCCATAAGGGGGACAGCGAACACTGAAGCTTTCTTT CAIRGTANTEAFF
TRBJ1-2 TRBD1 many TRBV2 TGTGCCAGCAGAAGGGACAGGAACTATGGCTACACCTTC CASRRDRNYGYTF
TRBJ2-5 TRBD2 - TRBV11-3 TGTGCCAGCAGCTTAGGGTATCTAGCGGGAGAGGAGACCCAGTACTTC CASSLGYLAGEETQYF
TRBJ2-7 TRBD1 - TRBV6-5 TGTGCCAGCTCCGAGACAGGGGGAATCTACGAGCAGTACTTC CASSETGGIYEQYF
TRBJ2-7 - - TRBV27 TGTGCCAGCCCTGGGTCCGGCGAGCAGTACTTC CASPGSGEQYF
TRBJ1-1 - few TRBV27 TGTGCCAGCAGTTCCCCCGGCAGGGTCGTCACTGAAGCTTTCTTT CASSSPGRVVTEAFF
TRBJ1-2 - - TRBV7-2 TGTGCCAGCAGCTTAGTGAACAGGGAGAACTATGGCTACACCTTC CASSLVNRENYGYTF
TRBJ1-2 - - TRBV11-3 TGTGCCAGCAGCTTTGGACAGTTGAACTATGGCTACACCTTC CASSFGQLNYGYTF
TRBJ1-2 TRBD1 - TRBV9 TGTGCCAGCAGCGTAGAAGGTTCGGTGGCAGGCAGGGGGCAAAGAGGAAGGGGCTATGGCTACACCTTC CASSVEGSVAGRGQRGRGYGYTF
TRBJ2-5 - - TRBV7-2 TGTGCCAGCAGCTCCCGACAGGTCCAAGAGGCCCAGTACTTC CASSSRQVQEAQYF
TRBJ1-2 - - TRBV6-1 TGTGCCAGCAGTGACGTGGTGGGGGAGGGCTACACCTTC CASSDVVGEGYTF
TRBJ2-2 TRBD1 - TRBV18 TGTGCCAGCTCACCAAGAACACAGGGGGCAACCGGGGAGCTGTTTTTT CASSPRTQGATGELFF
TRBJ2-5 - - TRBV5-4 TGTGCCAGCAGCTTGGCGTGGGAGACCCAGTACTTC CASSLAWETQYF
TRBJ2-2 - once TRBV19 TGTGCCAGTAGTATCGACGGGGGCGCAAGCACCGGGGAGCTGTTTTTT CASSIDGGASTGELFF